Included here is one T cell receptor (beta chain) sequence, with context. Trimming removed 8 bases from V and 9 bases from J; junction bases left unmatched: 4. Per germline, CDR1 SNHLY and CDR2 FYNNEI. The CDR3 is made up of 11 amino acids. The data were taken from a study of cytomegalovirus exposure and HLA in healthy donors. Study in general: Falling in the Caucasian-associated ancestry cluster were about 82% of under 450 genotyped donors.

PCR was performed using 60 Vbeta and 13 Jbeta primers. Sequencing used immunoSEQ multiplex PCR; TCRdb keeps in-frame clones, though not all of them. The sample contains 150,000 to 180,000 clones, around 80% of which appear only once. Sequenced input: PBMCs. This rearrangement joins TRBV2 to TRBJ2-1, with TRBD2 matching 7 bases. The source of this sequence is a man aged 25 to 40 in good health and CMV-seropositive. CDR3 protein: CASGLVCEQFF. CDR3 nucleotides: TGTGCCAGCGGACTAGTGTGTGAGCAGTTCTTC.